This entry lists 28 T cell receptor beta chains sequenced from one sample in a study of T cells in women clearing cervical HPV infection. Data came from immunoSEQ multiplex PCR; TCRdb stores just in-frame clones and leaves some out. The ten top clones account for roughly 7%, within a sample of 20,000 to 25,000 clones. Sequenced: blood buffy coat. These receptors were obtained from a woman aged 18-69 years with a cervical HPV16 infection that either progressed to CIN3+ or cleared (not recorded which).

On this clone: With the read ending 3 residues before the CDR3 end, the germline J gene is used to fill in that end. The rearrangement links TRBV6-1 to TRBJ1-2, with D perhaps matching TRBD1 (5 bases). The CDR3 runs 12 residues. Looked up from germline, CDR1 is MNHNS and CDR2 is SASEGT. The CDR3 bases that were read are TGTGCCAGCAGTGACAGGGTACGCGGC. Its translation is CASSDRVRG. The full CDR3 is CASSDRVRGYTF.

CDR3 bases read: TGTGCCAGCAGCTCGGGACAGGCCTATGGC. This translates into CASSSGQAYG. The CDR3 reads in full as CASSSGQAYGYTF. This sequence joins TRBV7-9 and TRBJ1-2, with 8 bases lining up with TRBD1. The CDR3 end lies 3 residues beyond the end of the read and is filled in from the germline J gene. The CDR3 loop spans 13 amino acids. CDR1 is SEHNR, CDR2 FQNEAQ, per germline (reference sequence). With V trimmed by 4 bases and J by 4 bases, 2 bases remained unmatched.

Concerning this clone: Sequencing ends 3 residues short of the CDR3 end; the germline J gene provides the rest. This chain links TRBV18 with TRBJ1-5; 11 bases are shared with TRBD1. Looked up from germline, CDR1 is KGHSH and CDR2 is LQKENI. Trimming cost V 0 bases and J 6 bases; bases outside gene matches: 4. The CDR3 totals 16 residues. CDR3 bases read: TGTGCCAGCTCACCACCCATGGACAGGGGGCGTCAGCCC. Protein sequence: CASSPPMDRGRQP. The CDR3, in full, reads CASSPPMDRGRQPQHF.

With respect to this clone: The read ends 3 residues before the CDR3 terminus; that terminus is restored from the germline J gene. The gene calls are TRBV7-2 and TRBJ2-1; TRBD1 aligns across 10 bases. This CDR3 is 14 amino acids long. Unmatched junction bases numbered 7, after V lost 5 bases and J lost 9 bases. The germline V gene has CDR1 SGHTA and CDR2 FQGNSA. The CDR3 sequence is CASSLQRTGGEQFF. The sequenced part of the CDR3 DNA is TGTGCCAGCAGCCTCCAGAGGACAGGGGGTGAG.

Of note for this clone: The observed sequence ends 3 residues before the CDR3 terminus, with the missing tail filled in from the germline J gene. The chain links TRBV19 to TRBJ1-2, with a tentative D call TRBD1 (6 bases). The CDR3 extends over 11 amino acids. Germline V gene data show CDR1 as LNHDA and CDR2 as SQIVND (reference sequence). CDR3 loop: CASSQGGDYTF. The DNA read from the CDR3 is TGTGCCAGTAGTCAAGGGGGGGAC.

The CDR3 here is CASTSGLAGIYEQYF. CDR3 bases read: TGTGCCAGCACATCCGGACTAGCGGGAATCTACGAG. This chain connects TRBV7-2 to TRBJ2-7; 12 bases match TRBD2. The read ends 3 residues shy of where the CDR3 ends; the end is completed using the germline J gene. CDR1 is SGHTA, CDR2 FQGNSA, per germline. The CDR3 contains 15 residues. V lost 7 bases to trimming and J lost 3 bases; unmatched junction nucleotides: 7.

On this clone itself: The CDR3 is cut off 3 residues early in the read; its end comes from the germline J gene. V is TRBV20-1 and J is TRBJ1-6; 7 bases are a match to TRBD1. The germline V gene has CDR1 DFQATT and CDR2 SNEGSKA (reference sequence). Trimming at V came to 1 base and at J to 9 bases, leaving 9 bases not matched to a gene. This CDR3 spans 15 amino acids. The CDR3 spells CSARGPGGSGSPLHF. CDR3 DNA (partial): TGCAGTGCTAGAGGACCAGGGGGTAGTGGTTCACCC.

CDR3 bases read: TGTGCCATCACCCCGACAGTAGACACTGAA. Encoded protein: CAITPTVDTE. The whole CDR3 reads CAITPTVDTEAFF. The rearrangement links TRBV10-3 to TRBJ1-1, with D possibly being TRBD1 (5 bases). The observed sequence ends 3 residues before the CDR3 terminus, with the missing tail filled in from the germline J gene. CDR3 length: 13 amino acids. CDR1 is ENHRY, CDR2 SYGVKD, per germline. V was clipped by 7 bases and J by 3 bases, with 12 bases between them.

In the case of this clone: The sequence runs out 3 residues before the end of the CDR3; the remainder is reconstructed from the germline J gene. The chain links TRBV12-3 or TRBV12-4 to TRBJ2-3; 7 bases line up with TRBD2. CDR3 length: 17 residues. Trimming took 5 bases from V and 1 from J; bases not matched to a gene: 12. The CDR3 is CASSPPVRGRGTDTQYF. The CDR3 DNA, read in part, is TGTGCCAGCAGTCCGCCTGTTCGGGGGAGGGGCACAGATACG.

Worth noting for this clone: The CDR3 is cut off 3 residues early in the read; its end comes from the germline J gene. The chain is built from TRBV2 and TRBJ2-2, with D unclear. This CDR3 has 14 amino acids. Germline V gene data show CDR1 as SNHLY and CDR2 as FYNNEI. The V end was cut by 3 bases, the J end by 0 bases, with 5 bases between. CDR3 DNA, as far as it was read: TGTGCCAGCAGTGACCAGGCGAACACCGGGGAG. It codes for CASSDQANTGE. The whole CDR3 reads CASSDQANTGELFF. Filled out from reference TRBV2 and TRBJ2-2, the complete variable domain reads EPEVTQTPSHQVTQMGQEVILRCVPISNHLYFYWYRQILGQKVEFLVSFYNNEISEKSEIFDDQFSVERPDGSNFTLKIRSTKLEDSAMYFCASSDQANTGELFFGEGSRLTVL.

Regarding this clone: The CDR3 end is not reached by the read, which stops 3 residues before it; the germline J gene fills it in. The rearrangement joins TRBV12-3 or TRBV12-4 to TRBJ2-1; 9 nucleotides match TRBD2. V trimming: 5 bases; J trimming: 2 bases; junction bases outside the gene matches: 7. This CDR3 region has 16 residues. CDR3 bases read: TGTGCCAGCAGTGACCGGGCGGGAGGGCCCTACAATGAG. Amino acid sequence: CASSDRAGGPYNE. The full CDR3 reads CASSDRAGGPYNEQFF.

In regard to this clone: Read data end 3 residues before the CDR3 end; the end is taken from the germline J gene. This chain links TRBV4-1 with TRBJ1-5, with unresolved D. This CDR3 comprises 14 residues. V was clipped by 2 bases and J by 7 bases, with 12 bases between them. Germline-derived CDR1 and CDR2 are MGHRA and YSYEKL. This chain's CDR3 is CASSQPLSLQPQHF. The sequenced part of the CDR3 DNA is TGCGCCAGCAGCCAACCCCTCTCCTTGCAGCCC.

To note about this clone: Read coverage stops 3 residues before the CDR3 terminus; the germline J gene supplies the remainder. This chain links TRBV19 with TRBJ1-1, with a possible D match to TRBD1 (5 bases). CDR3 length equals 14 residues. The V end was cut by 1 base, the J end by 4 bases, with 10 bases between. Germline values: CDR1 LNHDA, CDR2 SQIVND (reference sequence). CDR3 DNA, as far as it was read: TGTGCCAGTAGTATAGTATGGGGCGGCACTGAA. Protein sequence: CASSIVWGGTE. The whole CDR3 is CASSIVWGGTEAFF. The variable domain in full, with the rest retrieved from reference TRBV19 and TRBJ1-1, is DGGITQSPKYLFRKEGQNVTLSCEQNLNHDAMYWYRQDPGQGLRLIYYSQIVNDFQKGDIAEGYSVSREKKESFPLTVTSAQKNPTAFYLCASSIVWGGTEAFFGQGTRLTVV.

A remark on this clone: The read comes to an end 3 residues before the CDR3 does, leaving the germline J gene to fill in the end. This chain joins TRBV5-6 and TRBJ2-3, with a possible D match to TRBD1 (7 bases). This CDR3 has 15 amino acids. The V end lost 4 bases, the J end lost 5 bases, and 17 bases lay between the germline ends. Germline values: CDR1 SGHDT, CDR2 YYEEEE. The CDR3 region is CASSPLGQGGDTQYF. The sequenced part of the CDR3 DNA is TGTGCCAGCAGCCCACTTGGCCAGGGGGGAGATACG.

A note on this clone: The CDR3 extends 3 residues past the end of the read, so its final part is completed from the germline J gene. J is TRBJ2-5 and V is TRBV20-1, with TRBD2 matching 8 bases. The CDR3 extends over 16 amino acids. Trimming removed 1 base from V and 1 base from J; junction bases left unmatched: 8. In germline, CDR1 is DFQATT, CDR2 SNEGSKA (reference sequence). Incomplete CDR3 DNA: TGCAGTGCTAGAGTGGTGAGCGGGAGTATCCAAGAGACC. Protein product: CSARVVSGSIQET. The full CDR3 sequence reads CSARVVSGSIQETQYF.

With respect to this clone: The CDR3 end falls 3 residues outside the read, so it is completed with the germline J gene. The chain carries TRBV19 and TRBJ2-3, with 9 positions matching TRBD1. Germline V gene data show CDR1 as LNHDA and CDR2 as SQIVND (reference sequence). CDR3 length: 14 residues. The CDR3 protein is CAVGGTGSNQPQYF. The part of the CDR3 DNA that was read is TGTGCCGTGGGGGGGACAGGGAGCAATCAGCCG.

Concerning this clone: From the germline J gene comes the end of the CDR3, since the read stops 3 residues before it. The gene calls are TRBV6-2 or TRBV6-3 and TRBJ1-1; TRBD1 matches 9 bases. The CDR3 runs 16 residues. Germline CDR1 reads MNHEY; CDR2 reads SVGEGT. The ends lost 2 bases at V and 4 bases at J; junction bases unmatched: 8. Incomplete CDR3 DNA: TGTGCCAGCAGTTACACTGCCTTGACAGGGGGCACTGAA. Amino acids: CASSYTALTGGTE. The full CDR3 protein is CASSYTALTGGTEAFF.

Turning to this clone: The read stops 3 residues short of the end of the CDR3; the missing end is completed from the germline J gene. The chain joins TRBV12-3 or TRBV12-4 to TRBJ2-7, with TRBD2 matching over 12 bases. Unmatched junction bases numbered 6, after V lost 4 bases and J lost 2 bases. The CDR3 runs to 16 residues. The CDR3 sequence is CASSSRTSGTTYEQYF. CDR3 DNA, as far as it was read: TGTGCCAGCAGTTCGCGGACTAGCGGGACGACCTACGAG.

In regard to this clone: The read comes to an end 3 residues before the CDR3 does, leaving the germline J gene to fill in the end. This chain links TRBV5-1 with TRBJ2-5, with a tentative D call TRBD1 (5 bases). Looked up from germline, CDR1 is SGHRS and CDR2 is YFSETQ. This CDR3 has 14 residues. Trimming cost V 2 bases and J 1 base, with 9 bases left between them. The CDR3 here is CASSLSQAQETQYF. The part of the CDR3 DNA that was read is TGCGCCAGCAGCTTATCACAGGCCCAAGAGACC.

Of note for this clone: The CDR3 is cut off 3 residues early in the read; its end comes from the germline J gene. The rearrangement links TRBV10-3 to TRBJ1-1; no reliable D call. There are 13 residues in the CDR3. Trimming stripped 2 bases from V and 6 bases from J, with 10 bases between. CDR1 is ENHRY, CDR2 SYGVKD, per germline. The CDR3 loop reads CAISERPAAEAFF. The CDR3 DNA, read in part, is TGTGCCATCAGTGAGAGGCCGGCGGCTGAA.

A note on this clone: The DNA ends 3 residues before the CDR3 does, and the rest of the CDR3 is filled in from the germline J gene. The chain employs TRBV13 and TRBJ2-3; 9 bases are a match to TRBD2. The CDR3 totals 14 residues. The trim removed 5 bases at V and 4 bases at J, leaving 4 bases unmatched. Germline values: CDR1 PRHDT, CDR2 FYEKMQ (reference sequence). The CDR3 DNA, read in part, is TGTGCCAGCAGCCAACTAGCGGGCCCAGATACG. The encoded protein is CASSQLAGPDT. The full CDR3 sequence reads CASSQLAGPDTQYF.

Concerning this clone: Coverage ceases 3 residues before the CDR3 finishes, and the germline J gene fills in the end. This sequence joins TRBV4-1 and TRBJ1-2; D is undetermined. CDR1 is MGHRA, CDR2 YSYEKL, per germline. This CDR3 is 13 amino acids long. V was shortened by 0 bases and J by 4 bases, with 6 bases between the two germline ends. The CDR3 sequence is CASSQDTGYGYTF. The covered CDR3 bases are TGCGCCAGCAGCCAAGACACGGGCTATGGC.

On this clone itself: The read terminates 3 residues ahead of where the CDR3 ends, so the germline J gene completes it. This chain links TRBV29-1 with TRBJ2-5, with a tentative D call TRBD2 (6 bases). Germline V lookup: CDR1 SQVTM, CDR2 ANQGSEA. This CDR3 comprises 12 residues. Trimming cost V 6 bases and J 3 bases, with 11 bases left between them. The CDR3: CSVGGRKETQYF. CDR3 DNA, as far as it was read: TGCAGCGTGGGGGGACGGAAAGAGACC.

Comments on this clone: At one of its ends the junction is not consistent with the germline gene, which may arise from a read error. The CDR3 reads CASSRDRGLSSNQPQHF. CDR3 DNA, as far as it was read: TGCGCCAGCTCCCGGGACAGGGGACTTTCTAGCAATCAGCCC. The V call is TRBV4-2, the J call TRBJ1-5; 10 bases line up with TRBD1. The CDR3 is cut off 3 residues early in the read; its end comes from the germline J gene. CDR3 size: 17 residues. Looked up from germline, CDR1 is LGHNA and CDR2 is YNFKEQ.

Turning to this clone: The sequence runs out 3 residues before the end of the CDR3; the remainder is reconstructed from the germline J gene. The chain has TRBV29-1 and TRBJ2-1; 10 bases match TRBD1. Germline CDR1 and CDR2: SQVTM and ANQGSEA. The CDR3 totals 15 residues. V trimming: 8 bases; J trimming: 4 bases; junction bases outside the gene matches: 11. The covered CDR3 bases are TGCAGCACCCTTCCGGGACAGGGGTTGTACAATGAG. Translation: CSTLPGQGLYNE. The whole CDR3 is CSTLPGQGLYNEQFF.

CDR3 DNA, as far as it was read: TGTGCCAGCAGCGATTACTACAATGAC. This sequence encodes CASSDYYND. The entire CDR3 protein is CASSDYYNDYTF. V is TRBV5-6 and J is TRBJ1-2; no reliable D call. Read coverage stops 3 residues before the CDR3 terminus; the germline J gene supplies the remainder. The V gene's germline CDR1 is SGHDT and CDR2 YYEEEE. This CDR3 contains 12 residues.

To note about this clone: The read is 3 residues too short to cover the CDR3 end, so that end is filled in from the germline J gene. This chain links TRBV7-3 with TRBJ2-3; D gene ambiguous. Germline CDR1 reads SGHTA; CDR2 reads FQGTGA. V was cut by 3 bases and J by 4 bases, with 8 bases left in between. CDR3 length: 13 amino acids. The CDR3 is CASSFARPDTQYF. The part of the CDR3 DNA that was read is TGTGCCAGCAGCTTCGCTAGACCAGATACG.

As to this clone: The read ends 3 residues before the CDR3 terminus; that terminus is restored from the germline J gene. V gene TRBV7-2 combines with J gene TRBJ1-2, with TRBD1 matching over 7 bases. This CDR3 has 15 residues. The germline gives CDR1 SGHTA, CDR2 FQGNSA. The trim removed 5 bases at V and 6 bases at J, leaving 12 bases unmatched. The CDR3 protein is CASSTRGTALHGYTF. The sequenced CDR3 bases are TGTGCCAGCAGCACCCGGGGGACAGCTCTCCATGGC.